This passage covers 19 T cell receptor beta chains from one sample sequenced in a study of OX40 agonist ivuxolimab in advanced cancers. Assay: immunoSEQ multiplex PCR; the TCRdb copy retains only in-frame clones and omits some. The sample carries tens of thousands of clones, around 89% recorded once. The sequenced sample was CD4+ or CD8+ T cells sorted from blood, obtained in a trial of the OX40 agonist ivuxolimab. The receptors originated from an adult with an advanced solid tumor such as melanoma, head and neck, liver or kidney cancer.

The rearrangement joins TRBV5-1 to TRBJ1-1, with D perhaps TRBD1 (6 bases). The V and J ends lost 4 bases and 4 bases respectively, with 14 bases between them. This CDR3 spans 14 amino acids. From germline, CDR1 is SGHRS and CDR2 YFSETQ. The CDR3 sequence: CASSPPTGGTEAFF. For the CDR3, the DNA is TGCGCCAGCAGCCCGCCGACAGGAGGCACTGAAGCTTTCTTT.

Comment on this clone: The junction departs from germline at one end; a sequencing error may be responsible. V is TRBV29-1 and J is TRBJ2-7, with 9 bases aligning to TRBD2. Looked up from germline, CDR1 is SQVTM and CDR2 is ANQGSEA. This CDR3 has 13 residues. The CDR3 is CSAMGGRAYEQYF. The CDR3 nucleotides are TGCAGCGCCATGGGCGGGAGGGCCTATGAGCAGTACTTC.

This clone occurred once. The chain is built from TRBV27 and TRBJ1-2; tentative D call: TRBD1 (5 bases). The CDR3 has 14 amino acids. Germline loops: CDR1 MNHEY, CDR2 SMNVEV (reference sequence). The V gene lost 2 bases and the J gene lost 4 bases, with 11 bases spanning the gap. In DNA form, the CDR3 reads TGTGCCAGCAGTTTAGGGTGGAGGGGCTATGGCTACACCTTC. Translating gives CASSLGWRGYGYTF.

The chain has TRBV7-9 and TRBJ1-2; no clear D. The CDR3 runs 12 residues. Germline-derived CDR1 and CDR2 are SEHNR and FQNEAQ (reference sequence). The ends were cut back, 5 bases at V and 3 bases at J, with 7 bases in the middle. CDR3 amino acids: CASSVGDYGYTF. The CDR3 DNA reads as TGTGCCAGCAGCGTCGGGGACTATGGCTACACCTTC.

This clone appeared a single time. The J gene is TRBJ2-2, the V gene TRBV9; D ambiguous. V lost 6 bases and J 5 bases, leaving 11 bases between the germline ends. Germline loops: CDR1 SGDLS, CDR2 YYNGEE. The CDR3 contains 13 residues. The CDR3 region has the DNA TGTGCCAGCAAAGGATACTTAACCGGGGAGCTGTTTTTT. This gives the protein CASKGYLTGELFF.

The CDR3 bases are TGTGCCACCAGCAGAGATCGAGGATACAATGAGCAGTTCTTC. Translating it yields CATSRDRGYNEQFF. The chain couples TRBV15 to TRBJ2-1; D not resolved. Germline V gene lookup returns CDR1 LNHNV and CDR2 YYDKDF (reference sequence). The ends were cut back, 0 bases at V and 4 bases at J, with 7 bases in the middle. This CDR3 is 14 amino acids long.

J is TRBJ1-4 and V is TRBV30; D remains ambiguous. V shed 0 bases and J shed 8 bases, with 4 bases lying between them. The CDR3 spans 11 residues. Germline assignment: CDR1 GTSNPN and CDR2 SVGIG (reference sequence). The CDR3 loop reads CAWSVVEKLFF. The CDR3, as DNA: TGTGCCTGGAGTGTAGTGGAAAAACTGTTTTTT.

V and J are TRBV19 and TRBJ1-5; TRBD1 is a possible D gene (5 bases). The V gene's germline CDR1 is LNHDA and CDR2 SQIVND (reference sequence). The CDR3 is 14 residues long. The V and J ends lost 7 bases and 5 bases respectively, with 15 bases between them. CDR3 amino acids: CASNPHRYDQPQHF. CDR3 DNA sequence: TGTGCCAGTAATCCTCACAGGTACGATCAGCCCCAGCATTTT. Combining the CDR3 with reference TRBV19 and TRBJ1-5 gives the whole variable domain DGGITQSPKYLFRKEGQNVTLSCEQNLNHDAMYWYRQDPGQGLRLIYYSQIVNDFQKGDIAEGYSVSREKKESFPLTVTSAQKNPTAFYLCASNPHRYDQPQHFGDGTRLSIL.

The gene calls are TRBV13 and TRBJ2-5; 15 nucleotides match TRBD2. Germline CDR1 reads PRHDT; CDR2 reads FYEKMQ (reference sequence). The CDR3 is made up of 18 amino acids. J lost 4 bases, V lost 6 bases, and 12 bases had no gene match. The CDR3 sequence: CASRKGTSGRMARETQYF. The CDR3 DNA follows: TGTGCCAGCAGGAAAGGGACTAGCGGGAGGATGGCCAGAGAGACCCAGTACTTC.

The chain has TRBV11-2 and TRBJ2-7; D is unclear. V was trimmed by 1 base and J by 7 bases, leaving 5 bases between them. The CDR3 consists of 11 residues. In germline, CDR1 is SGHAT, CDR2 FQNNGV. CDR3 sequence reads: CASSLVGEQYF. CDR3 coding DNA: TGTGCCAGCAGCTTAGTCGGGGAGCAGTACTTC.

This chain uses TRBV7-8 with TRBJ1-3; 10 bases agree with TRBD1. The CDR3 is 14 residues long. CDR1 SGHVS and CDR2 FQNEAQ come from the germline V gene. V shed 5 bases, J shed 8 bases, and the junction held 6 bases outside the gene matches. CDR3 protein: CASSQGQGWDTIYF. The DNA of the CDR3 is TGTGCCAGCAGCCAGGGACAGGGGTGGGACACCATATATTTT.

The J gene is TRBJ2-7, the V gene TRBV9, with a weak D call TRBD2 (5 bases). The ends were cut back, 0 bases at V and 2 bases at J, with 12 bases in the middle. This CDR3 comprises 15 residues. Germline V gene data show CDR1 as SGDLS and CDR2 as YYNGEE. The CDR3 region is CASSVGSGRAYEQYF. In DNA, the CDR3 is TGTGCCAGCAGCGTAGGGAGTGGGAGAGCCTACGAGCAGTACTTC.

The rearrangement links TRBV10-3 to TRBJ2-5, with 9 bases fitting TRBD1. Germline CDR1 is ENHRY and CDR2 is SYGVKD. The CDR3 is 15 amino acids. The V gene end was trimmed by 6 bases and the J gene end by 4 bases; junction bases not matched to a gene: 9. The CDR3 protein is CAIRATQGAAETQYF. CDR3 nucleotide sequence: TGTGCCATCAGAGCAACACAGGGGGCCGCAGAGACCCAGTACTTC.

V usage is TRBV12-2 and J usage is TRBJ1-1; TRBD1, the table's D call, lacks a check against the DNA. TRBV12-2 is recorded as a pseudogene. CDR3 length: 15 residues. CDR3 DNA: TGTGCAAGTCGCTTACCGGACAGGAAAGACACTGAAGCTTTCTTT. Its translation is CASRLPDRKDTEAFF.

The chain has TRBV7-3 and TRBJ2-7; a weak D match, TRBD1 (7 bases). Germline CDR1 reads SGHTA; CDR2 reads FQGTGA. This CDR3 has 15 amino acids. The ends were cut back, 2 bases at V and 2 bases at J, with 13 bases in the middle. CDR3 bases: TGTGCCAGCAGCTTATTTGCGGGACAGACCTACGAGCAGTACTTC. It encodes CASSLFAGQTYEQYF.

This clone has only one observation. This chain links TRBV6-1 with TRBJ2-5; D is perhaps TRBD1 (6 bases). V was shortened by 3 bases and J by 3 bases, with 14 bases between the two germline ends. In germline, CDR1 is MNHNS, CDR2 SASEGT. The CDR3 has 15 amino acids. The CDR3 DNA follows: TGTGCCAGCAGTGACGGCCTCGAGGGGGAAGAGACCCAGTACTTC. Residues: CASSDGLEGEETQYF.

The chain employs TRBV13 and TRBJ2-7, with D tentatively TRBD1 (5 bases). This CDR3 spans 16 amino acids. From germline, CDR1 is PRHDT and CDR2 FYEKMQ (reference sequence). V was clipped by 6 bases and J by 0 bases, with 18 bases between them. For the CDR3, the DNA is TGTGCCAGCAGTTCCACTGGAATTGACAGCTCCTACGAGCAGTACTTC. Translating gives CASSSTGIDSSYEQYF.

V is TRBV6-1 and J is TRBJ2-7; the match to TRBD1 covers 10 bases. The CDR3 sequence is 14 residues long. J was trimmed by 3 bases and V by 6 bases; bases with no gene match: 5. Germline V lookup: CDR1 MNHNS, CDR2 SASEGT. CDR3 protein: CASRGTGDYYEQYF. The DNA for the CDR3 is TGTGCCAGCAGGGGGACAGGGGATTACTACGAGCAGTACTTC.

The chain has TRBV2 and TRBJ2-3; D is unclear. V lost 3 bases to trimming and J lost 3 bases, with 13 bases between them. Looked up from germline, CDR1 is SNHLY and CDR2 is FYNNEI. The CDR3 spans 15 residues. Here the CDR3 DNA reads TGTGCCAGCAGTGATCCTTCCGGTGGGACAGATACGCAGTATTTT. This sequence encodes CASSDPSGGTDTQYF. Full variable domain (remainder filled in from reference TRBV2 and TRBJ2-3): EPEVTQTPSHQVTQMGQEVILRCVPISNHLYFYWYRQILGQKVEFLVSFYNNEISEKSEIFDDQFSVERPDGSNFTLKIRSTKLEDSAMYFCASSDPSGGTDTQYFGPGTRLTVL.